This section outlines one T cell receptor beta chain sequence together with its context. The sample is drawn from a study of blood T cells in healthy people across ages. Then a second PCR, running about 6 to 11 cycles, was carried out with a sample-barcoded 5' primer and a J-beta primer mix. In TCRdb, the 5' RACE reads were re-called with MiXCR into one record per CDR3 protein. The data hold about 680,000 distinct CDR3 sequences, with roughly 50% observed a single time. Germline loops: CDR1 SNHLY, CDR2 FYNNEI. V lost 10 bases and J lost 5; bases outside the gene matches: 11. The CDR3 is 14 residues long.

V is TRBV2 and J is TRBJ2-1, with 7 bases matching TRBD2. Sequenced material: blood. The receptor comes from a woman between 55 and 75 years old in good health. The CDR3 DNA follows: TGTGCCACCACAGCGGGACCAACTCACAATGAGCAGTTCTTC. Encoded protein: CATTAGPTHNEQFF.